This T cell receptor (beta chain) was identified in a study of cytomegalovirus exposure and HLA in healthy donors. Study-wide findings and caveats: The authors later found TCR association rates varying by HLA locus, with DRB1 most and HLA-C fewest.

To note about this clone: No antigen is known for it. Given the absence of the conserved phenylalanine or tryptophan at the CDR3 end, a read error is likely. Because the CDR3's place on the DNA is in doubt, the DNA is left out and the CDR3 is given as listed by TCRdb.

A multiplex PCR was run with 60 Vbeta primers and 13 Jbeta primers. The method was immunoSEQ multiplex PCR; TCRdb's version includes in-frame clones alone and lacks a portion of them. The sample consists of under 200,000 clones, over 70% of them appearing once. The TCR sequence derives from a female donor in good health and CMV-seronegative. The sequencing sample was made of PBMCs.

CDR3 amino acids: CASSLATLLAT. This sequence joins TRBV7-9 and TRBJ1-2; the D call of TRBD1 is as the table states it, not checked on the DNA. CDR1 is SEHNR, CDR2 FQNEAQ, per germline (reference sequence). The CDR3 spans 11 amino acids, including both terminal residues.